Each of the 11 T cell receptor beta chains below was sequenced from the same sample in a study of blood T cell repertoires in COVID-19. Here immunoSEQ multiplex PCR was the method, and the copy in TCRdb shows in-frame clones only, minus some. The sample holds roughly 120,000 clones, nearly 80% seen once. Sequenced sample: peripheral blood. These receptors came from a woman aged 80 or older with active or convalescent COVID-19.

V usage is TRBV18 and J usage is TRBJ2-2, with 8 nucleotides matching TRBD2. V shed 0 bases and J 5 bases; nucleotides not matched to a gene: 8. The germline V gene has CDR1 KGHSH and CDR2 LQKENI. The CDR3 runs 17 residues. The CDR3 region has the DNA TGTGCCAGCTCACCACCCGGTGCGGGAGGTAGTACCGGGGAGCTGTTTTTT. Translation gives CASSPPGAGGSTGELFF.

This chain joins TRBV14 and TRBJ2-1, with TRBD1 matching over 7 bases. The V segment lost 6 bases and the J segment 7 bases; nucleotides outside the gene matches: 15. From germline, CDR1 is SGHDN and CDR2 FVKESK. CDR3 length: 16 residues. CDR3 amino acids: CASSFTGARGRNEQFF. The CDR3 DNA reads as TGTGCCAGCAGTTTTACAGGGGCTCGCGGTAGAAATGAGCAGTTCTTC.

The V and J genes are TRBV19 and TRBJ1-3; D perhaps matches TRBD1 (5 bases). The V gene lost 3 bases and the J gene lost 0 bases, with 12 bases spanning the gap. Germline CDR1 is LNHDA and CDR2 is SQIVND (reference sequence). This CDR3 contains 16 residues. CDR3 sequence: CASSIRGRFSGNTIYF. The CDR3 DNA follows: TGTGCCAGTAGTATTAGGGGTCGTTTCTCTGGAAACACCATATATTTT.

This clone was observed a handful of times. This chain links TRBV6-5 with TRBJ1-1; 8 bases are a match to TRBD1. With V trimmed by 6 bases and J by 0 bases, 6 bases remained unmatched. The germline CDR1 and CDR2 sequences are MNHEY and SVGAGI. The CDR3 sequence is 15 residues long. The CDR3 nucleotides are TGTGCCAGCAGAACAGGGGGTGGCCTGAACACTGAAGCTTTCTTT. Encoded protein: CASRTGGGLNTEAFF.

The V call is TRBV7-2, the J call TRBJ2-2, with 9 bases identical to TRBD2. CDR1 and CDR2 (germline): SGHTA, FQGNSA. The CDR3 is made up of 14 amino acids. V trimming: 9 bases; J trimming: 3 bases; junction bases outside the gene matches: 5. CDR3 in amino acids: CASRTSVYTGELFF. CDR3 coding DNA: TGTGCCAGTAGGACTAGCGTTTACACCGGGGAGCTGTTTTTT.

CDR3 region: CATSRRNTGELFF. The CDR3 region has the DNA TGTGCCACCAGCAGGCGGAACACCGGGGAGCTGTTTTTT. This rearrangement joins TRBV15 to TRBJ2-2; D is ambiguous. The V end lost 3 bases, the J end lost 1 base, and 3 bases lay between the germline ends. The CDR3 loop spans 13 amino acids. Germline lookup yields CDR1 LNHNV and CDR2 YYDKDF (reference sequence).

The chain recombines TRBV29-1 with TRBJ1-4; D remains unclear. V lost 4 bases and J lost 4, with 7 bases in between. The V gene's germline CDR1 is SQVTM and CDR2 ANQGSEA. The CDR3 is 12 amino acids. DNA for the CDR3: TGCAGCGTTGGAGGGATTAATGAAAAACTGTTTTTT. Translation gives CSVGGINEKLFF.

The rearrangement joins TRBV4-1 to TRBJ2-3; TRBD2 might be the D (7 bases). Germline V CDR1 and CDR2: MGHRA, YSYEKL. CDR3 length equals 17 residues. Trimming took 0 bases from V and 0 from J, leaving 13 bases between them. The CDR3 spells CASSQEKGGLSTDTQYF. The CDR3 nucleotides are TGCGCCAGCAGCCAAGAGAAGGGGGGGTTGAGCACAGATACGCAGTATTTT.

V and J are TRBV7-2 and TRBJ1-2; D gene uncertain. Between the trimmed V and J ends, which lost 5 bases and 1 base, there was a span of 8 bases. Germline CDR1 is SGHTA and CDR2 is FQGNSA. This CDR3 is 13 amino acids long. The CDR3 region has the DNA TGTGCCAGCAGCCCTTATAATAACTATGGCTACACCTTC. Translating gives CASSPYNNYGYTF.

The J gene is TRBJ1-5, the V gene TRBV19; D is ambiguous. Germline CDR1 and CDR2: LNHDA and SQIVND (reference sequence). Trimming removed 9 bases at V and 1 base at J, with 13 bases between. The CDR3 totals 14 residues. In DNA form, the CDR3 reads TGTGCCAGAGCTGGTACAGCAAGCAATCAGCCCCAGCATTTT. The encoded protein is CARAGTASNQPQHF.

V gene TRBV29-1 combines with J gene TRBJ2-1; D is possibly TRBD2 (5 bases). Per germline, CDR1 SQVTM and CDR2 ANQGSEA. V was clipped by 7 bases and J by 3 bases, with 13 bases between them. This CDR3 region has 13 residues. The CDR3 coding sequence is TGCAGCGCTGCGGACTCTCTCTACAATGAGCAGTTCTTC. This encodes CSAADSLYNEQFF.